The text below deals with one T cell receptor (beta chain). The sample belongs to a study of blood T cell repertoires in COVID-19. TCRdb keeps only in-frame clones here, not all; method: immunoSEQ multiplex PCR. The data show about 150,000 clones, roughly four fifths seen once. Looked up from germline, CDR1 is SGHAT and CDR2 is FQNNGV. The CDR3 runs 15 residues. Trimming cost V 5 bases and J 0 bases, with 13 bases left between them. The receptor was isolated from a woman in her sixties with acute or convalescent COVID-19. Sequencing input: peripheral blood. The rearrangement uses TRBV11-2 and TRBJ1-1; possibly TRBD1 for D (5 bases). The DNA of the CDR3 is TGTGCCAGCAGCAGGGGAACAGGCTTGAACACTGAAGCTTTCTTT. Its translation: CASSRGTGLNTEAFF. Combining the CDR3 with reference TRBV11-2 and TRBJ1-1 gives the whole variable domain EAGVAQSPRYKIIEKRQSVAFWCNPISGHATLYWYQQILGQGPKLLIQFQNNGVVDDSQLPKDRFSAERLKGVDSTLKIQPAKLEDSAVYLCASSRGTGLNTEAFFGQGTRLTVV.